These T cell receptor beta chains were read from a single sample in a study of blood T cell repertoires in COVID-19. Method: immunoSEQ multiplex PCR; TCRdb's copy keeps in-frame clones and lacks some. Of roughly 250,000 clones listed, roughly 91% are singletons. Sequencing was performed on PBMCs or T cells enriched from blood (not recorded which). The receptors here all came from a woman aged 40 to 50 with acute COVID-19. Each CDR3 is given with its conserved first and last residue. D genes are given only for firm matches. Rows give clone size only sometimes, using once, few, many, or a class for an expanded clone.

>TRBV18|NA|TRBD1|TRBJ1-6
CASSPGQDLGTYNSPLHF
TGTGCCAGCTCACCCGGACAGGACCTAGGAACTTATAATTCACCCCTCCACTTT
>TRBV27|NA|NA|TRBJ1-5
CASSLGGYQPQHF
TGTGCCAGCAGTCTGGGAGGGTACCAGCCCCAGCATTTT
>TRBV30|NA|TRBD1|TRBJ1-2
CAWSPGQSYYGYTF
TGTGCCTGGAGCCCGGGACAGAGCTACTATGGCTACACCTTC
>TRBV30|once|TRBD1|TRBJ1-3
CAWSTTGAGNTIYF
TGTGCCTGGAGTACAACAGGGGCTGGAAACACCATATATTTT
>TRBV4-2|NA|TRBD1|TRBJ1-6
CASSQGPDRANSPLHF
TGTGCCAGCAGCCAAGGCCCCGACAGGGCCAATTCACCCCTCCACTTT
>TRBV15|NA|NA|TRBJ1-6
CATSRDQGGVRPLHF
TGTGCCACCAGCAGAGATCAGGGAGGGGTTCGGCCCCTCCACTTT
>TRBV2|NA|NA|TRBJ1-5
CASSSDGGPSPQHF
TGTGCCAGCAGTTCAGACGGGGGGCCCAGCCCCCAGCATTTT
>TRBV28|NA|TRBD1|TRBJ1-5
CASTTGGTQVEPQHF
TGTGCCAGCACCACAGGGGGCACTCAAGTCGAGCCCCAGCATTTT
>TRBV27|NA|NA|TRBJ2-1
CASSLSGGSSYNEQFF
TGTGCCAGCAGTTTATCAGGCGGAAGTTCCTACAATGAGCAGTTCTTC
>TRBV9|NA|TRBD1|TRBJ2-7
CASSFRTGPYEQYF
TGTGCCAGCAGCTTTAGGACAGGGCCCTACGAGCAGTACTTC
>TRBV27|NA|NA|TRBJ2-7
CASSLWRGPYEQYF
TGTGCCAGCAGTTTATGGAGGGGGCCCTACGAGCAGTACTTC
>TRBV5-8|once|NA|TRBJ1-2
CASSISGTQNYGYTF
TGTGCCAGCAGTATTTCCGGGACACAGAACTATGGCTACACCTTC
>TRBV30|few|NA|TRBJ1-1
CAWSVTGYTEAFF
TGTGCCTGGAGTGTTACGGGGTATACTGAAGCTTTCTTT
>TRBV4-2|NA|NA|TRBJ2-7
CASSQNGQPNLYEQYF
TGTGCCAGCAGCCAAAACGGACAACCGAATCTCTACGAGCAGTACTTC
>TRBV18|NA|NA|TRBJ2-5
CASSPLSREGAQYF
TGTGCCAGCTCACCACTCTCAAGAGAAGGGGCCCAGTACTTC
>TRBV4-3|NA|TRBD1|TRBJ1-6
CASSQDYRDRSNSPLHF
TGCGCCAGCAGCCAAGACTACCGGGACAGATCTAATTCACCCCTCCACTTT
>TRBV24-1|once|TRBD1|TRBJ1-4
CATSDGTGTYANEKLFF
TGTGCCACCAGTGATGGGACAGGGACGTATGCTAATGAAAAACTGTTTTTT
>TRBV10-3|NA|NA|TRBJ2-2
CAISDLRRGGTGELFF
TGTGCCATCAGTGACCTTAGGCGGGGAGGCACCGGGGAGCTGTTTTTT
>TRBV10-1|few|NA|TRBJ2-1
CASSEPPPGSYNEQFF
TGCGCCAGCAGTGAGCCCCCCCCGGGCTCCTACAATGAGCAGTTCTTC
>TRBV21-1|once|NA|TRBJ1-1
CASSKAHEGHLNTEAFF
TGTGCCAGCAGCAAAGCCCACGAGGGACACCTTAACACTGAAGCTTTCTTT
>TRBV7-3|NA|TRBD1|TRBJ1-1
CASSLRDSPNTEAFF
TGTGCCAGCAGCTTACGGGACAGCCCGAACACTGAAGCTTTCTTT
>TRBV5-6|once|TRBD1|TRBJ1-1
CASNPGQDLFTEAFF
TGTGCCAGCAACCCGGGACAGGACCTTTTCACTGAAGCTTTCTTT
>TRBV27|NA|TRBD1|TRBJ1-6
CASSPGQQLSSYNSPLHF
TGTGCCAGCAGTCCGGGACAGCAACTCAGCTCCTATAATTCACCCCTCCACTTT
>TRBV2|NA|TRBD2|TRBJ2-3
CASKLSGGRTDTQYF
TGTGCCAGCAAGCTAAGCGGGGGCCGCACAGATACGCAGTATTTT
>TRBV4-2|NA|NA|TRBJ2-1
CASSQEPATYNEQFF
TGTGCCAGCAGCCAAGAACCAGCGACCTACAATGAGCAGTTCTTC
>TRBV24-1|NA|NA|TRBJ2-2
CATSELGGGANTGELFF
TGTGCCACCAGTGAACTCGGAGGGGGCGCGAACACCGGGGAGCTGTTTTTT